The clone carrying this TCR beta chain was observed many times. These data come from a study of regulatory T cells in long-lasting Graves disease. Germline CDR1 and CDR2: LGHDT and YNNKEL (reference sequence). The CDR3 consists of 13 residues. Trimming took off 4 bases at V and 4 bases at J, with 10 bases between the two ends. Arm-PCR of CDR3 regions and iRepertoire HTBI primers were used to build TCR beta libraries. TCRdb re-called the multiplex PCR reads through MiXCR, storing one row per CDR3 protein. The profile shows around 510,000 distinct CDR3 sequences, roughly 20% of them singletons. Specified time point: persistent/refractory GD, antithyroid drugs over 5 years with positive TRAb. PBMCs provided the RNA from which the TCR library was made.

The chain carries TRBV3-1 and TRBJ1-2; D not resolved. Sequencing was performed on peripheral blood mononuclear cells (PBMCs), taken when the disease was refractory, from a patient treated with antithyroid drugs. The receptor comes from a female donor with Graves disease. The CDR3 coding sequence is TGTGCCAGCAGCCTCGTCGGGATCTATGGCTACACCTTC. Translating it yields CASSLVGIYGYTF.